This TCR beta chain was sequenced in a study of molecular identifiers for immune sequencing clone quantification. Whole-study results and caveats: Identical barcode-sharing TCR molecules could lead to underestimated sizes for highly expanded clones.

One entry per CDR3 protein results from TCRdb running MiXCR on the PCR reads. The table records some 320,000 distinct CDR3 sequences, about 20% of them present only once. Input for naive CD8 libraries was 20,000 to 1,000,000 sorted cells; the RNA fraction used was 10%, 30% or 50%. A CD8+CD4-CCR7+CD45RA+ gate was used to sort naive CD8 T cells. This clonotype has ten or more counts. Its antigen is not known. Per germline, CDR1 SEHNR and CDR2 FQNEAQ (reference sequence). V dropped 3 bases and J dropped 2; count of bases not matched to a gene: 9. The CDR3 consists of 18 residues. The TCR sequence derives from a human donor in good health. Some libraries in this study had Jurkat cell RNA spiked in. Sequenced: naive CD8+ T cells from blood, with Jurkat cell RNA spiked in. Subset here: FACS-sorted CD8+CD4-CCR7+CD45RA+ naive T cells. The rearrangement uses TRBV7-9 and TRBJ2-1, with 11 positions matching TRBD2. The CDR3 here is CASSFIEGLAETYNEQFF. In DNA form, the CDR3 reads TGTGCCAGCAGCTTTATAGAGGGACTAGCGGAGACCTACAATGAGCAGTTCTTC.